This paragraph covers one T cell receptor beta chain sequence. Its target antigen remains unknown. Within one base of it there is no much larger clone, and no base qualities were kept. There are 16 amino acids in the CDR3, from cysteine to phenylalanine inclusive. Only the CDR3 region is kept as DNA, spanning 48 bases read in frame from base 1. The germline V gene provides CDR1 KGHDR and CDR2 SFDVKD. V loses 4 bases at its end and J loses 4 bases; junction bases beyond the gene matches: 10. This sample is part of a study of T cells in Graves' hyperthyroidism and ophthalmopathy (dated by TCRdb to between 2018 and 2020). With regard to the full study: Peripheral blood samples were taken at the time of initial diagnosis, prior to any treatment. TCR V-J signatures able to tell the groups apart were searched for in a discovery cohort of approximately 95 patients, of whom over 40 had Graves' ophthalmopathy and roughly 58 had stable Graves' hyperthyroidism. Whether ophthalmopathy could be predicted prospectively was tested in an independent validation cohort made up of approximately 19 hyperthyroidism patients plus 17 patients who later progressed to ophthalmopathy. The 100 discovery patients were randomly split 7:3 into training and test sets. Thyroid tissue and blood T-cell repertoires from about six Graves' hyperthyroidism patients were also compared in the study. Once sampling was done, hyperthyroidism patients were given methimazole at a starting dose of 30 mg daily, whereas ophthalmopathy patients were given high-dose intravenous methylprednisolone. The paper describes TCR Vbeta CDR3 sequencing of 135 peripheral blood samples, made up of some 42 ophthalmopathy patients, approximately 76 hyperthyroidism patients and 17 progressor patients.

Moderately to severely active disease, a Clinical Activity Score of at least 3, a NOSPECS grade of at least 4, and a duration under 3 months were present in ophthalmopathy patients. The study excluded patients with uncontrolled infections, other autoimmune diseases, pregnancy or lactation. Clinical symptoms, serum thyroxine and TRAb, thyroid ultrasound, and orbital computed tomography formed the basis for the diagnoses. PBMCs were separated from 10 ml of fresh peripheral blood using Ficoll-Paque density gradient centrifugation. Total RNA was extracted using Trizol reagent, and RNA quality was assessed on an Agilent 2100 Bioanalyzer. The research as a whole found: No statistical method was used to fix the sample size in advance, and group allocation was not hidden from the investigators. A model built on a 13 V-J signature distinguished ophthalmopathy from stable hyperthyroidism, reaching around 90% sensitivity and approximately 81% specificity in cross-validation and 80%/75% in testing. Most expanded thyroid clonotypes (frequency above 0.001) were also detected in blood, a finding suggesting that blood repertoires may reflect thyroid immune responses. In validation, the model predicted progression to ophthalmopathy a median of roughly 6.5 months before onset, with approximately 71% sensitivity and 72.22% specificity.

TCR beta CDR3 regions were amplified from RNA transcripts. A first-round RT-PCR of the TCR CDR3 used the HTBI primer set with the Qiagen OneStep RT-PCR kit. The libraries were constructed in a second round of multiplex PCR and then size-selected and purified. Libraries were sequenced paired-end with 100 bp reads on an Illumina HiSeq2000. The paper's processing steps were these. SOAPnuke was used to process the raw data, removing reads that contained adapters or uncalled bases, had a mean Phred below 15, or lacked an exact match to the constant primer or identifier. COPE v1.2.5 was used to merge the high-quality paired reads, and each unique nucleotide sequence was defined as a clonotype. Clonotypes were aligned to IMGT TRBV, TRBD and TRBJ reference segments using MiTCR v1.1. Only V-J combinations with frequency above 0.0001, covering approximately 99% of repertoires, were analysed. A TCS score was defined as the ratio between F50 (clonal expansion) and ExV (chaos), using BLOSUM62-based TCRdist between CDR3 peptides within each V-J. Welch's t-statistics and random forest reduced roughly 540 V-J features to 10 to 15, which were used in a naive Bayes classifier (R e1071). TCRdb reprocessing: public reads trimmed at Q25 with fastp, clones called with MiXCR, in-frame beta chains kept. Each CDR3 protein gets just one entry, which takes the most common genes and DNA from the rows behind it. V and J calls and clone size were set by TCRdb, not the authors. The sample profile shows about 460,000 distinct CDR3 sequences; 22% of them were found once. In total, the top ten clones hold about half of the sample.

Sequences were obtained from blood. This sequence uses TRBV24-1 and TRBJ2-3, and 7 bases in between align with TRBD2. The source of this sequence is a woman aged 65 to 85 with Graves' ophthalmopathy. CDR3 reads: CATSDSSGTYSDTQYF. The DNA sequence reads TGTGCCACCAGTGACTCCAGCGGGACCTATTCAGATACGCAGTATTTT.